This T cell receptor (beta chain) was documented in a study of a mutant IDH1 vaccine in newly diagnosed glioma (dated by TCRdb to about 2021). With regard to the full study: Patients were given eight vaccinations, in weeks 1, 3, 5, 7, 11, 15, 19 and 23, which matched visits V03 through V10. Vaccination was initiated 4-6 weeks after radiotherapy alone, or concurrently with temozolomide cycles in the chemotherapy-containing groups. Of the 30 to 35 treated patients, 62.5% were male and roughly 40% were female, and a mean age of around 40 years was recorded. Prior to enrollment, patients had been given standard therapy consisting of radiotherapy alone, temozolomide alone, or radiochemotherapy with temozolomide, with the combination given to most patients. Peripheral blood was collected at six visits: V03 (baseline), V05, V07, V10, V12 and V13. Longitudinal TCRB deep sequencing was done for about two dozen treated patients, wherever samples were available for exploratory analyses. Here is what the overall study found, with its caveats: No apparent relationship was observed between pseudoprogression and alterations in the top peripheral T cell clonotypes detected by TCRB sequencing. Across multiple MHC alleles, vaccine-induced immune responses were seen in around 93% of patients. The authors noted that analyses of patient blood samples could not be reproduced because of sample limitations. Availability determined which PBMC samples were chosen for TCRB deep sequencing.

V lost 5 bases and J lost 10 bases, and the count of bases not matched to a germline gene is 9. Reading from cysteine to phenylalanine, the CDR3 counts 14 amino acids. Just the 42-base CDR3 DNA is kept, in frame starting at base 1. Per the germline V gene, SGHAT is the CDR1 and FQNNGV is the CDR2. Library preparation used the immunoSEQ multiplex PCR assay. The hsTCRB Kit was used according to the manufacturer's protocol to amplify rearranged TCR beta chain sequences. An Illumina MiSeq was used to sequence the TCRB libraries. Turning to the authors' computational methods: Demultiplexing, trimming and gene mapping were performed with the kit vendor's proprietary platform. This is the immuneACCESS table as TCRdb keeps it, with only in-frame sequences that have V and J called. A part of the clones is gone; compared with another copy, unresolved V genes explain less than half, and the rest is unexplained. That table gives V, J and clone size, and the DNA gave D and trimming. For this sample there are roughly 51,000 clones; roughly 80% appear just once. The ten largest make up approximately 2.8% of the sample.

Taken with the paper, the label for time point translates to: week 5, during vaccination. Each vaccine dose, consisting of 300 ug of a 20-mer mutant IDH1 peptide in Montanide, was administered subcutaneously with topical imiquimod. The donors had newly diagnosed IDH1-mutant astrocytomas of WHO grade 3 or 4 that showed loss of nuclear ATRX. The samples were drawn from NOA16, a multicentre, single-arm, open-label phase I trial in Germany that tested a mutant IDH1 peptide vaccine in humans for the first time. Genomic DNA for TCRB sequencing was extracted from EDTA blood using the DNeasy Blood and Tissue Kit. A remark on this clone: This clone's antigen is unknown. Within one base of it there is no much larger clone, and no base qualities were kept.

This sequence uses TRBV11-2 and TRBJ1-1; the central 11 bases match TRBD1. This receptor was taken from a woman between 18 and 30 years old with glioma. Some clones in this sample may be carry-over from other donors' samples. This specimen consisted of PBMCs, obtained from a glioma patient whose treatment included an IDH1 peptide vaccine. The CDR3 protein: CASSTRTGGVGAFF. The nucleotides read TGTGCCAGCAGCACACGGACAGGGGGCGTAGGAGCTTTCTTT.